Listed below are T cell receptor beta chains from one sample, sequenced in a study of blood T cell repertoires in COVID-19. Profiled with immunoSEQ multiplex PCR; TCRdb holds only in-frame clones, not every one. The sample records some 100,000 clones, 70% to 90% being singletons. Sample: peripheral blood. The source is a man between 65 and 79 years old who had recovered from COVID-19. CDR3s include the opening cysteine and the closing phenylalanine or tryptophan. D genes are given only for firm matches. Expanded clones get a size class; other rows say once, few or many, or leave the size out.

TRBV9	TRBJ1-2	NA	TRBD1	TGTGCCAGCAACGGAGGACAGGCGATTAACTATGGCTACACCTTC	CASNGGQAINYGYTF
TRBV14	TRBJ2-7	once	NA	TGTGCCAGCAGCCAAGTACTCTCCTACGAGCAGTACTTC	CASSQVLSYEQYF
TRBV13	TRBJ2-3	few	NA	TGTGCCAGCAGCTTGGGGGGTTACACAGATACGCAGTATTTT	CASSLGGYTDTQYF
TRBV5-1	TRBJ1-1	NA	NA	TGCGCCAGCAGCAGTAACTCAGGGTGGACTGAAGCTTTCTTT	CASSSNSGWTEAFF
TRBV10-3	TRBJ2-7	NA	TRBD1	TGTGCCATCAGTGGGGGGACAGGGATATACGAGCAGTACTTC	CAISGGTGIYEQYF
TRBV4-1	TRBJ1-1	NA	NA	TGCGCCAGTACGAAAGGGGGGGTCGGCGTGCCCACTGAAGCTTTCTTT	CASTKGGVGVPTEAFF
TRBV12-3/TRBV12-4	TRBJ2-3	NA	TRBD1	TGTGCCAGCAGCGACAGGGGGGGAGATACGCAGTATTTT	CASSDRGGDTQYF
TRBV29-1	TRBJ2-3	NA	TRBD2	TGCAGCGTCCTAGGACTAGCGGGGCGGAGCACAGATACGCAGTATTTT	CSVLGLAGRSTDTQYF
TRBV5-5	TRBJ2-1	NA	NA	TGTGCCAGCAGCTTGGGTTCAGGCAATGAGCAGTTCTTC	CASSLGSGNEQFF
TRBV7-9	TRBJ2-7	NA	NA	TGTGCCAGCAGCTCACTGGAAACAGGGCCCCCCTACGAGCAGTACTTC	CASSSLETGPPYEQYF
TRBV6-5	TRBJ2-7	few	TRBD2	TGTGCCAGCAGACCTGTAGCGGGGGGGATCTACGAGCAGTACTTC	CASRPVAGGIYEQYF
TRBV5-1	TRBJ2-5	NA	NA	TGCGCCAGCAGCCCTCGGGAAGAGACCCAGTACTTC	CASSPREETQYF
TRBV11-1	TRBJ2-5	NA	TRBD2	TGTGCCAGCAGCTTAGAACTAGCGGCCCAAGAGACCCAGTACTTC	CASSLELAAQETQYF
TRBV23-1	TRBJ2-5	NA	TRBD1	TGCGCCATCCATGGGACAGGGAGTTACCAAGAGACCCAGTACTTC	CAIHGTGSYQETQYF
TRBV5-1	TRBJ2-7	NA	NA	TGCGCCAGCAGCTTGATTCCAGGGTTTCGCTCCTACGAGCAGTACTTC	CASSLIPGFRSYEQYF
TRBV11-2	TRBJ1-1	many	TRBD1	TGTGCCAGCAGCTCAACAGGGGCTGAAGCTTTCTTT	CASSSTGAEAFF
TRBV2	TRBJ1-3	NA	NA	TGTGCCAGCAGTGCGACGGGGGGACCGACAAACACCATATATTTT	CASSATGGPTNTIYF
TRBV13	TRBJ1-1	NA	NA	TGTGCCAGCAGCTGGGTAAGGGGGAAGGCTGAAGCTTTCTTT	CASSWVRGKAEAFF
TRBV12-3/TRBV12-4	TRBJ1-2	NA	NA	TGTGCCAGCAGTTTTTCCGAGGGCTATGGCTACACCTTC	CASSFSEGYGYTF
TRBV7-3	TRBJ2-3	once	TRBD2	TGTGCCAGCAGCCTTGGACTAGCGGAACTAGATACGCAGTATTTT	CASSLGLAELDTQYF
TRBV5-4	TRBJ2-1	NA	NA	TGTGCCAGCAGCTTGGTCGCGGGATGGGATGAGCAGTTCTTC	CASSLVAGWDEQFF
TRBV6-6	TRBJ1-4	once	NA	TGTGCCAGCAGTCACGGGGGCACGGGGGGCGAAAAACTGTTTTTT	CASSHGGTGGEKLFF
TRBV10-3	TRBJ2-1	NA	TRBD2	TGTGCCATCAAGGACGGACTAGCGGGCAGGGATTGGTTCTTC	CAIKDGLAGRDWFF
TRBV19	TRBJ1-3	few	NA	TGTGCCAGTATAGGGCGGGACTCTGGAAACACCATATATTTT	CASIGRDSGNTIYF
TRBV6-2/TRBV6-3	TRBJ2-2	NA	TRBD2	TGTGCCAGCAGTCGCCGGGACTACCTCACCGGGGAGCTGTTTTTT	CASSRRDYLTGELFF
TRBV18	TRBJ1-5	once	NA	TGTGCCAGCTCTCCGGTAGGGGGCAATCAGCCCCAGCATTTT	CASSPVGGNQPQHF